The 26 T cell receptor beta chains below were found in one sample sequenced in a study of blood T cell repertoires in COVID-19. Sequenced by immunoSEQ multiplex PCR; TCRdb stores in-frame clones only, minus some. The sample holds nearly 350,000 clones, roughly 87% seen once. Sequenced material: PBMCs or T cells enriched from blood (not recorded which). All receptors derive from a woman aged 25 to 39 who had recovered from COVID-19.

This chain links TRBV27 with TRBJ1-4, with D tentatively TRBD1 (6 bases). The V gene's germline CDR1 is MNHEY and CDR2 SMNVEV (reference sequence). This CDR3 comprises 14 residues. V lost 5 bases and J 5 bases, leaving 12 bases between the germline ends. Written as DNA, the CDR3 is TGTGCCAGCAGTCGGGGGGCCCGAAATGAAAAACTGTTTTTT. Protein sequence: CASSRGARNEKLFF.

The J gene is TRBJ2-7, the V gene TRBV6-5, with 9 positions matching TRBD1. Germline CDR1 and CDR2: MNHEY and SVGAGI. The junction had 8 bases not matched to a gene; V was cut back by 6 bases and J by 5 bases. There are 14 residues in the CDR3. The CDR3 here is CASRGDRVDHEQYF. As DNA, the CDR3 is TGTGCCAGCAGAGGGGACAGGGTGGACCACGAGCAGTACTTC.

CDR3: CTTSTDTQYF. For the CDR3, the DNA is TGCACAACTAGCACAGATACGCAGTATTTT. V and J are TRBV29-1 and TRBJ2-3, with unresolved D. The CDR3 is made up of 10 amino acids. Germline V gives CDR1 SQVTM, CDR2 ANQGSEA.

V and J are TRBV5-1 and TRBJ2-7; 11 bases are shared with TRBD2. The V gene end was trimmed by 4 bases and the J gene end by 5 bases; junction bases not matched to a gene: 14. The CDR3 sequence is 17 residues long. The germline V gene encodes CDR1 SGHRS and CDR2 YFSETQ. The CDR3 DNA reads as TGCGCCAGCAGCGTGGAGGCTAGCGGGGGGCAGGGCCACGAGCAGTACTTC. Translation: CASSVEASGGQGHEQYF.

The chain recombines TRBV19 with TRBJ1-1, with a possible D match to TRBD1 (6 bases). Germline CDR1 LNHDA, CDR2 SQIVND (reference sequence). This CDR3 has 15 residues. V was trimmed by 7 bases and J by 7 bases, leaving 22 bases between them. In nucleotides, the CDR3 is TGTGCCAGTATCTCACAGGCGGGGGCGGGGGATGAAGCTTTCTTT. Its translation is CASISQAGAGDEAFF.

The chain is built from TRBV6-5 and TRBJ2-1; unclear D gene. The CDR3 length is 13 residues. V lost 5 bases and J 12 bases, leaving 17 bases between the germline ends. Germline lookup yields CDR1 MNHEY and CDR2 SVGAGI. For the CDR3, the DNA is TGTGCCAGCAGTAAATCTGTCGGTTTGTGGCAGTTCTTC. Amino acids: CASSKSVGLWQFF.

This clone occurred a few times. The V gene is TRBV7-2, the J gene TRBJ1-2; D is unclear. The V end lost 1 base, the J end lost 4 bases, and 10 bases lay between the germline ends. Germline assignment: CDR1 SGHTA and CDR2 FQGNSA. The CDR3 length is 14 residues. CDR3 protein: CASSLDKTAYGYTF. The CDR3 DNA reads as TGTGCCAGCAGCTTAGACAAAACAGCCTATGGCTACACCTTC. The complete variable domain, with remaining parts taken from reference TRBV7-2 and TRBJ1-2, reads GAGVSQSPSNKVTEKGKDVELRCDPISGHTALYWYRQSLGQGLEFLIYFQGNSAPDKSGLPSDRFSAERTGGSVSTLTIQRTQQEDSAVYLCASSLDKTAYGYTFGSGTRLTVV.

The V call is TRBV15, the J call TRBJ2-5; the D is unclear. This CDR3 contains 13 residues. V was trimmed by 5 bases and J by 2 bases, leaving 9 bases between them. Germline values: CDR1 LNHNV, CDR2 YYDKDF (reference sequence). The CDR3 is CATSSRQQETQYF. CDR3 DNA sequence: TGTGCCACCAGCTCCCGCCAGCAAGAGACCCAGTACTTC.

This clone occurred a few times. The rearrangement links TRBV24-1 to TRBJ2-5; tentative D call: TRBD2 (5 bases). The germline V gene has CDR1 KGHDR and CDR2 SFDVKD. Trimming took 3 bases from V and 5 from J, leaving 15 bases between them. The CDR3 has 15 residues. The CDR3 here is CATSDPGGPGETQYF. Written as DNA, the CDR3 is TGTGCCACCAGTGATCCCGGAGGCCCCGGGGAGACCCAGTACTTC.

The chain combines TRBV10-1 with TRBJ2-3, with D tentatively TRBD2 (7 bases). V gave up 0 bases and J gave up 1 base, with 11 bases separating them. The CDR3 contains 16 residues. From germline, CDR1 is WNHNN and CDR2 SYGVQD (reference sequence). The CDR3 here is CASSESAGARTDTQYF. DNA for the CDR3: TGCGCCAGCAGTGAGTCGGCGGGGGCCCGCACAGATACGCAGTATTTT.

The count of this clone is one. The V call is TRBV14, the J call TRBJ2-5; 8 positions agree with TRBD1. With V trimmed by 1 base and J by 1 base, 8 bases remained unmatched. Germline V gives CDR1 SGHDN, CDR2 FVKESK. The CDR3 spans 17 residues. The CDR3 region is CASSQVVTGVFQETQYF. The CDR3 region has the DNA TGTGCCAGCAGCCAAGTCGTGACAGGGGTTTTCCAAGAGACCCAGTACTTC.

The chain carries TRBV3-1 (or the pseudogene TRBV3-2) and TRBJ2-2; TRBD1 matches at 8 bases. V shed 0 bases and J 1 base; nucleotides not matched to a gene: 7. Germline loops: CDR1 LGHDT, CDR2 YNNKEL (reference sequence). CDR3 length: 18 amino acids. In nucleotides, the CDR3 is TGTGCCAGCAGCCAAGATAGAACAGGGGGGATGAACACCGGGGAGCTGTTTTTT. Translated, it gives CASSQDRTGGMNTGELFF.

The J gene is TRBJ2-1, the V gene TRBV24-1, with 10 bases matching TRBD2. Germline values: CDR1 KGHDR, CDR2 SFDVKD. Trimming at V came to 3 bases and at J to 7 bases, leaving 5 bases not matched to a gene. CDR3 size: 15 residues. The chain's CDR3 is CATSDPSGGANEQFF. The CDR3 DNA is TGTGCCACCAGTGATCCTAGCGGGGGTGCGAATGAGCAGTTCTTC.

The chain combines TRBV6-1 with TRBJ2-1; 7 bases line up with TRBD2. The V and J ends lost 3 bases and 9 bases, in that order; junction bases with no gene match: 11. Germline-derived CDR1 and CDR2 are MNHNS and SASEGT. The CDR3 is 15 amino acids. The CDR3, as DNA: TGTGCCAGCAGTGATATGGGGGGAGCTAGCGGTGAGCAGTTCTTC. Translating gives CASSDMGGASGEQFF.

Turning to this clone: One end of the junction is discordant with germline, which a read error may explain. The chain uses TRBV20-1 and TRBJ2-1; TRBD2 matches 8 bases. In germline, CDR1 is DFQATT, CDR2 SNEGSKA (reference sequence). This CDR3 is 11 amino acids long. CDR3 sequence: CSVQSGERGIF. Written as DNA, the CDR3 is TGCAGTGTTCAGTCAGGCGAGCGGGGGATCTTC.

The chain links TRBV19 to TRBJ1-2, with 8 bases lining up with TRBD1. J lost 8 bases, V lost 1 base, and 0 bases had no gene match. Germline V lookup: CDR1 LNHDA, CDR2 SQIVND (reference sequence). The CDR3 runs 12 residues. The CDR3 loop is CASSIAGGGYTF. The CDR3 DNA sequence: TGTGCCAGTAGTATAGCAGGGGGCGGCTACACCTTC. The whole variable domain, filled in from reference TRBV19 and TRBJ1-2, reads DGGITQSPKYLFRKEGQNVTLSCEQNLNHDAMYWYRQDPGQGLRLIYYSQIVNDFQKGDIAEGYSVSREKKESFPLTVTSAQKNPTAFYLCASSIAGGGYTFGSGTRLTVV.

This chain uses TRBV5-1 with TRBJ2-5, with 13 positions matching TRBD2. The trim removed 4 bases at V and 2 bases at J, leaving 2 bases unmatched. This CDR3 region has 15 residues. From germline, CDR1 is SGHRS and CDR2 YFSETQ. CDR3 region: CASSPGLAGQETQYF. CDR3 sequence (DNA): TGCGCCAGCAGCCCGGGACTAGCGGGGCAAGAGACCCAGTACTTC.

The CDR3 region is CSVESSGGASYNEQFF. The CDR3 DNA is TGCAGCGTTGAGTCTAGCGGGGGGGCCTCTTACAATGAGCAGTTCTTC. This chain joins TRBV29-1 and TRBJ2-1; 12 bases line up with TRBD2. Trimming at V came to 3 bases and at J to 4 bases, leaving 7 bases not matched to a gene. The germline V gene encodes CDR1 SQVTM and CDR2 ANQGSEA. The CDR3 contains 16 residues.

This clone came up a few times. The gene calls are TRBV20-1 and TRBJ2-7, with D hard to call. Between the trimmed V and J ends, which lost 5 bases and 1 base, there was a span of 6 bases. The CDR3 spans 11 residues. Germline-derived CDR1 and CDR2 are DFQATT and SNEGSKA (reference sequence). CDR3 protein: CSAQYSYEQYF. The DNA of the CDR3 is TGCAGTGCTCAGTATTCCTACGAGCAGTACTTC.

The chain employs TRBV5-6 and TRBJ2-2; 12 bases align to TRBD1. Germline loops: CDR1 SGHDT, CDR2 YYEEEE. V shed 2 bases, J shed 6 bases, and the junction held 5 bases outside the gene matches. CDR3 length: 16 amino acids. The CDR3 protein is CASSFPGQGAPGELFF. The DNA of the CDR3 is TGTGCCAGCAGCTTTCCGGGACAGGGGGCGCCCGGGGAGCTGTTTTTT.

The rearrangement links TRBV5-5 to TRBJ1-3; weak D call: TRBD1 (5 bases). The germline gives CDR1 SGHKS, CDR2 YYEKEE (reference sequence). With 4 bases removed from V and 0 bases from J, the gap between germline ends came to 11 bases. The length of the CDR3 is 15 residues. CDR3 amino acids: CASSADTDSGNTIYF. DNA for the CDR3: TGTGCCAGCAGCGCGGACACGGACTCTGGAAACACCATATATTTT.

V and J are TRBV7-2 and TRBJ1-6; the D is unclear. Germline V gives CDR1 SGHTA, CDR2 FQGNSA. Between the trimmed V and J ends, which lost 1 base and 6 bases, there was a span of 13 bases. The CDR3 covers 16 residues. CDR3 sequence (DNA): TGTGCCAGCAGCTTAGTTCGGGGTTCAATTAATTCACCCCTCCACTTT. It specifies CASSLVRGSINSPLHF.

The chain employs TRBV5-4 and TRBJ2-2, with 9 bases lining up with TRBD1. Trimming removed 3 bases from V and 8 bases from J; junction bases left unmatched: 8. Germline V gives CDR1 SGHNT, CDR2 YYREEE (reference sequence). The CDR3 spans 15 residues. CDR3 sequence (DNA): TGTGCCAGCAGCTCCCGGGACAGGGCGTCGGGGGAGCTGTTTTTT. This sequence encodes CASSSRDRASGELFF.

The chain is built from TRBV6-1 and TRBJ2-7; TRBD1 matches at 7 bases. The CDR3 sequence is 16 residues long. V shed 0 bases and J 4 bases; nucleotides not matched to a gene: 9. Germline V lookup: CDR1 MNHNS, CDR2 SASEGT. The chain's CDR3 is CASSEATGAGGYEQYF. DNA of the CDR3: TGTGCCAGCAGTGAAGCCACAGGGGCGGGCGGGTACGAGCAGTACTTC.

Of note for this clone: This specimen includes other DNA sequences encoding the same CDR3. V is TRBV19 and J is TRBJ1-4; 7 bases align to TRBD1. Germline CDR1 reads LNHDA; CDR2 reads SQIVND (reference sequence). Trimming removed 6 bases from V and 5 bases from J; junction bases left unmatched: 9. CDR3 length: 15 residues. The CDR3 DNA reads as TGTGCCAGTAGGCTCGACAGGGCTACGAATGAAAAACTGTTTTTT. Encoded protein: CASRLDRATNEKLFF.

The chain has TRBV29-1 and TRBJ2-5; D possibly corresponds to TRBD1 (6 bases). This CDR3 has 13 amino acids. Trimming removed 4 bases from V and 1 base from J, with 10 bases in between. From germline, CDR1 is SQVTM and CDR2 ANQGSEA. The chain's CDR3 is CSVGDTFQETQYF. The CDR3 bases are TGCAGCGTTGGGGACACATTCCAAGAGACCCAGTACTTC.